What follows is one TCR beta chain and its context. Its antigen is not known. The data originate from a study of T-cell memory formation after mild COVID-19. The CDR3 totals 13 residues. The ends were cut back, 1 base at V and 5 bases at J, with 5 bases in the middle. Germline V lookup: CDR1 SEHNR, CDR2 FQNEAQ (reference sequence). It was 5'RACE with constant-segment primers that produced the TCR alpha and TCR beta cDNA libraries, which carried sample barcodes and UMIs. TCRdb independently ran MiXCR on the 5' RACE reads; one entry per CDR3 protein. The table records 130,000 to 150,000 distinct CDR3 sequences, 15% to 20% of them present only once. Study-level points and caveats: Researchers found some responding clones in pre-infection memory, a sign that cross-reactive memory joined. Clones contracting day 15 to 85 were balanced CD4/CD8; later expanders leaned CD4+.

The sequenced sample was PBMCs or a T cell subset sorted from them (not recorded which). The chain combines TRBV7-9 with TRBJ2-2; unclear D gene. The source is an adult woman who had mild COVID-19 (a few samples of this study predate the infection). Cell type and time point are not known. The CDR3 spells CASSLDWTGELFF. In nucleotides, the CDR3 is TGTGCCAGCAGCTTAGATTGGACCGGGGAGCTGTTTTTT.